This note documents a single T cell receptor beta chain sequence. Its cognate antigen is unknown. Individual cDNA molecules received unique molecular identifiers. TCRdb reprocessed the 5' RACE reads via MiXCR and lists one record per CDR3 protein. The sample lists about 55,000 distinct CDR3 sequences, roughly 13% occurring once. The data derive from a study of early T cells in non-severe SARS-CoV-2 infection. Study-wide background: Sequenced material consisted of bulk RNA (from unsorted whole blood), and chains were unpaired.

Per the germline V gene, CDR1 is MNHNS and CDR2 is SASEGT. Trimming removed 4 bases at V and 8 bases at J, with 8 bases between. This CDR3 is built from 11 residues. Study conclusions and caveats: Lookups in VDJdb leaned toward anti-spike CD8 responses and missed private and CD4 specificities.

The sequence was obtained from an adult who was a healthcare worker with PCR-confirmed SARS-CoV-2 infection or an uninfected control (not recorded which). The chain has TRBV6-1 and TRBJ1-1; unclear D gene. The input for sequencing was whole blood, taken at baseline. The CDR3 DNA is TGTGCCAGCAGTGCCTCCCGCGAAGCTTTCTTT. Its protein product is CASSASREAFF.